The present T cell receptor beta chain was sequenced within a study of Tregs in tolerant kidney transplant recipients. Study results and caveats: The small number of patients limits these findings pending further validation.

Thawed PBMCs were FACS-sorted into unstimulated CD4+CD25+CD127- regulatory T cells, CD4+CD25- non-regulatory cells, CD4 and CD8 cells. This CDR3 spans 14 amino acids. V shed 5 bases and J shed 0 bases, with 8 bases lying between them. Germline V lookup: CDR1 SEHNR, CDR2 FQNEAQ (reference sequence). To note about this clone: The target antigen is unknown.

Assay: immunoSEQ multiplex PCR; the TCRdb copy retains only in-frame clones and omits some. In the table there are some 55,000 clones, around four fifths of which are singletons. The receptor comes from a human donor in good health. Sequences were obtained from CD4+ T cells from blood. The J gene is TRBJ1-3, the V gene TRBV7-9; tentative D call: TRBD1 (5 bases). Here the CDR3 DNA reads TGTGCCAGCAGCCCGGACATCTCTGGAAACACCATATATTTT. Its translation is CASSPDISGNTIYF.